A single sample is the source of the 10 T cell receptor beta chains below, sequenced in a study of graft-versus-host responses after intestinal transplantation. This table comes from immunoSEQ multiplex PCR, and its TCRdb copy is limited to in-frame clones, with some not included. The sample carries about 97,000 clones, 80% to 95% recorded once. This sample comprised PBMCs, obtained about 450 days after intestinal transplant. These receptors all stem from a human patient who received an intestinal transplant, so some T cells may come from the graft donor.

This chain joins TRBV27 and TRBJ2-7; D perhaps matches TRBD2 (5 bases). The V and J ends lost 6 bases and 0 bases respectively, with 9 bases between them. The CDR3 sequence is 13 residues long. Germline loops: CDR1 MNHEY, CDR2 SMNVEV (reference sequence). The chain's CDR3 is CASRVGSSYEQYF. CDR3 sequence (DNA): TGTGCCAGCAGGGTAGGGAGCTCCTACGAGCAGTACTTC.

The CDR3: CASSRLLGVETQYF. The CDR3 bases are TGTGCCAGCAGCCGACTCTTGGGGGTGGAGACCCAGTACTTC. V usage is TRBV6-6 and J usage is TRBJ2-5; D could derive from TRBD1 or TRBD2 (5 bases each). V gave up 6 bases and J gave up 5 bases, with 16 bases separating them. The CDR3 has 14 amino acids. Germline V gene data show CDR1 as MNHNY and CDR2 as SVGAGI (reference sequence).

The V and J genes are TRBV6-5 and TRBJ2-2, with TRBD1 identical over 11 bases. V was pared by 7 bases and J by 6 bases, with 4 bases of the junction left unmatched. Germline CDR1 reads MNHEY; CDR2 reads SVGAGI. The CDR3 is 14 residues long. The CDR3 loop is CASKGQGAAGELFF. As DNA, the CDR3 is TGTGCCAGCAAAGGACAGGGGGCTGCCGGGGAGCTGTTTTTT.

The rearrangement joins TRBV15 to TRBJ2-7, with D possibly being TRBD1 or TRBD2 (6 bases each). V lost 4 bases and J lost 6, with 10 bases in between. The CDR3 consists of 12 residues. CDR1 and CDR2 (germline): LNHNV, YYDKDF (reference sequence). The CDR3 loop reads CATSIGGGEQYF. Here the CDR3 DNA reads TGTGCCACCAGCATCGGAGGGGGCGAGCAGTACTTC.

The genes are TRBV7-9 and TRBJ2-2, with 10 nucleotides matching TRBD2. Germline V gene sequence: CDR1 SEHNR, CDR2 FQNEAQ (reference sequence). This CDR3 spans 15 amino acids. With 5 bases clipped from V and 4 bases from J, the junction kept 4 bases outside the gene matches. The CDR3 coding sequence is TGTGCCAGCAGCGCAGCGGGGGGGCTCACCGGGGAGCTGTTTTTT. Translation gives CASSAAGGLTGELFF.

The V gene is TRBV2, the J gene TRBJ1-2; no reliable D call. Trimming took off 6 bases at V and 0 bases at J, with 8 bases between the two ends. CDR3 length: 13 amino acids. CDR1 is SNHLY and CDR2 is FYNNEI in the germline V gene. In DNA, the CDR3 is TGTGCCAGCAGCCTACAACCTAACTATGGCTACACCTTC. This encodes CASSLQPNYGYTF.

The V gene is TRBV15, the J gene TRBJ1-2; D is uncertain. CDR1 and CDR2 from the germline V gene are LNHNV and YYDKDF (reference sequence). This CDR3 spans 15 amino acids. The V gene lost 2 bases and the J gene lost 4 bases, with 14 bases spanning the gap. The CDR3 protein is CATSRTSDGSYGYTF. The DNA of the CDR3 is TGTGCCACCAGCAGAACCTCGGATGGAAGCTATGGCTACACCTTC.

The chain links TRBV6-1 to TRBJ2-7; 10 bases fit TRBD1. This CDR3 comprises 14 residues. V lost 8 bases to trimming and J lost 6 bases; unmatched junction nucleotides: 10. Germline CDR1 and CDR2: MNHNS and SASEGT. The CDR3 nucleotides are TGTGCCAGCGTTGGGGGGACAGGGGTTCGCGAGCAGTACTTC. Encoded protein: CASVGGTGVREQYF.

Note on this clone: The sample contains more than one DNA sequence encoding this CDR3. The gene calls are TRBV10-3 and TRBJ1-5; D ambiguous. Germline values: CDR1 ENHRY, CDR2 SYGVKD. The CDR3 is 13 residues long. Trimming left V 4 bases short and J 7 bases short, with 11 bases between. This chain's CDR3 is CAISGLSDQPQHF. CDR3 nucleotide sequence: TGTGCCATCAGTGGCTTGTCGGACCAGCCCCAGCATTTT.

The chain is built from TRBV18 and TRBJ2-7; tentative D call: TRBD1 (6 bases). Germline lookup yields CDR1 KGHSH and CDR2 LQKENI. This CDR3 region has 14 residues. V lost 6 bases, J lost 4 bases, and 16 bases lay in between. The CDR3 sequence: CASSPPTGVYEQYF. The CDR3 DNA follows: TGTGCCAGCTCTCCGCCGACAGGAGTATACGAGCAGTACTTC. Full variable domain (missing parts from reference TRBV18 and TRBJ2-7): NAGVMQNPRHLVRRRGQEARLRCSPMKGHSHVYWYRQLPEEGLKFMVYLQKENIIDESGMPKERFSAEFPKEGPSILRIQQVVRGDSAAYFCASSPPTGVYEQYFGPGTRLTVT.